This passage covers 7 T cell receptor beta chains from one sample sequenced in a study of blood T cells in healthy people across ages (dated by TCRdb to 2015 to 2017). The library was made by 5' RACE. Sequencing took place on an Illumina HiSeq 2500. A second PCR of roughly 7 to 11 cycles was performed with a sample-barcoded 5' primer and a J-beta primer mix. TCRdb took the public reads, trimmed them with fastp at Q25, ran MiXCR for clone calling and kept in-frame beta chains. Each entry is one CDR3 protein sequence, shown with its most common DNA and genes. For this sample there are under 850,000 distinct CDR3 sequences; about 36% appear just once. The ten largest clonotypes hold 10% to 15% of the sample. The material sequenced was blood. Every receptor here comes from a young man in good health.

This clonotype turned up a few times. The chain carries TRBV4-3 and TRBJ2-1; TRBD2 matches 10 bases. The CDR3 runs 17 residues. With V trimmed by 0 bases and J by 9 bases, 11 bases remained unmatched. Germline CDR1 LGHNA, CDR2 YSLEER. Written as DNA, the CDR3 is TGCGCCAGCAGCCAAGAAATTGGTCTAGCGGGGGTAAGTGAGCAGTTCTTC. Translation gives CASSQEIGLAGVSEQFF.

In the case of this clonotype: This may be a read error, as it is one base from a much larger clone. The chain has TRBV7-2 and TRBJ2-7; the D gene is possibly TRBD2 (5 bases). The CDR3 loop spans 13 amino acids. In germline, CDR1 is SGHTA, CDR2 FQGNSA. This CDR3 is CACSFSGSYEQYF. The CDR3, as DNA: TGTGCCTGCAGCTTCAGCGGCTCCTACGAGCAGTACTTC.

The genes are TRBV7-9 and TRBJ2-3, with 7 positions matching TRBD1. CDR1 is SEHNR, CDR2 FQNEAQ, per germline (reference sequence). The CDR3 totals 15 residues. The ends lost 3 bases at V and 2 bases at J; junction bases unmatched: 5. CDR3 in DNA: TGTGCCAGCAGCTTTGAGGGACAGTACACAGATACGCAGTATTTT. Its protein is CASSFEGQYTDTQYF. Full variable domain (remainder filled in from reference TRBV7-9 and TRBJ2-3): DTGVSQNPRHKITKRGQNVTFRCDPISEHNRLYWYRQTLGQGPEFLTYFQNEAQLEKSRLLSDRFSAERPKGSFSTLEIQRTEQGDSAMYLCASSFEGQYTDTQYFGPGTRLTVL.

The CDR3 sequence is CASSVSNNQPQHF. In DNA form, the CDR3 reads TGTGCCAGCAGCGTAAGTAATAATCAGCCCCAGCATTTT. The rearrangement joins TRBV7-2 to TRBJ1-5; no clear D gene. The germline gives CDR1 SGHTA, CDR2 FQGNSA. The CDR3 is made up of 13 amino acids. Trimming pared 5 bases from V and 4 bases from J, leaving 9 bases between.

The gene calls are TRBV4-1 and TRBJ1-5, with D perhaps matching TRBD1 (6 bases). The length of the CDR3 is 18 residues. The V gene's germline CDR1 is MGHRA and CDR2 YSYEKL. Trimming took 4 bases from V and 1 from J, leaving 20 bases between them. CDR3 nucleotide sequence: TGCGCCAGCAGCCCAAGGGGGGGAGGTGACCTAAGCAATCAGCCCCAGCATTTT. Residues: CASSPRGGGDLSNQPQHF.

The chain uses TRBV4-2 and TRBJ2-3; no definite D call. Per the germline V gene, CDR1 is LGHNA and CDR2 is YNFKEQ. There are 16 residues in the CDR3. V lost 0 bases and J lost 0, with 10 bases in between. CDR3 nucleotide sequence: TGTGCCAGCAGCCAAGATGAGTTGGGAAGCACAGATACGCAGTATTTT. Protein: CASSQDELGSTDTQYF.

This clonotype was seen at least ten times. The chain recombines TRBV4-3 with TRBJ2-7; D gene uncertain. Trimming removed 0 bases at V and 3 bases at J, with 15 bases between. This CDR3 is built from 16 residues. Germline CDR1 reads LGHNA; CDR2 reads YSLEER. CDR3 nucleotides: TGCGCCAGCAGCCAAGAGCTGGGAAGCTCCTACTACGAGCAGTACTTC. Residues: CASSQELGSSYYEQYF.